The 26 T cell receptor beta chains reported below all come from one sample, sequenced in a study of cytomegalovirus exposure and HLA in healthy donors. Both 60 Vbeta primers and 13 Jbeta primers went into the PCR. The table came from immunoSEQ multiplex PCR; TCRdb's copy has only in-frame clones and leaves some out. The profile shows some 190,000 clones, approximately 80% of them singletons. Sequenced sample: PBMCs. These receptors originate from a female donor in good health and CMV-seronegative.

This chain connects TRBV6-5 to TRBJ1-2, with 7 positions matching TRBD1. V lost 5 bases, J lost 2 bases, and 5 bases stayed unmatched. CDR3 length equals 14 residues. Germline CDR1 and CDR2: MNHEY and SVGAGI. The DNA of the CDR3 is TGTGCCAGCAGTCGGACAGGACCAAACTATGGCTACACCTTC. Translation: CASSRTGPNYGYTF.

J is TRBJ1-1 and V is TRBV2; D possibly corresponds to TRBD1 (5 bases). Per the germline V gene, CDR1 is SNHLY and CDR2 is FYNNEI. This CDR3 region has 15 residues. V was cut by 5 bases and J by 5 bases, with 18 bases left in between. The CDR3 spells CASSRLGTGRTEAFF. CDR3 bases: TGTGCCAGCAGTAGGCTCGGGACGGGGAGGACTGAAGCTTTCTTT.

The chain joins TRBV5-4 to TRBJ2-7, with D maybe TRBD1 (6 bases). V lost 3 bases and J lost 3, with 13 bases in between. The length of the CDR3 is 14 residues. Germline values: CDR1 SGHNT, CDR2 YYREEE (reference sequence). CDR3 amino acids: CASSSTDRNYEQYF. The CDR3 nucleotides read TGTGCCAGCAGCTCTACCGACAGGAACTACGAGCAGTACTTC.

This clone has just a few counts. The chain carries TRBV19 and TRBJ2-3, with TRBD2 identical over 8 bases. This CDR3 contains 19 residues. CDR1 is LNHDA, CDR2 SQIVND, per germline (reference sequence). J gave up 1 base and V 2 bases, and 14 bases lay outside the gene matches. CDR3 sequence reads: CASSISGLAGPIGTDTQYF. The CDR3 nucleotides are TGTGCCAGTAGTATATCGGGTCTAGCGGGCCCTATTGGCACAGATACGCAGTATTTT.

V is TRBV27 and J is TRBJ2-1, with D possibly being TRBD1 (6 bases). The CDR3 runs 19 residues. V was pared by 6 bases and J by 4 bases, with 28 bases between. CDR1 MNHEY and CDR2 SMNVEV come from the germline V gene (reference sequence). The CDR3 bases are TGTGCCAGCAGCGATTACATCATCAGGGGCTCGTGGGTTTACAATGAGCAGTTCTTC. Protein sequence: CASSDYIIRGSWVYNEQFF.

J is TRBJ2-3 and V is TRBV7-3; unclear D gene. The CDR3 is 14 residues long. Trimming took off 0 bases at V and 0 bases at J, with 4 bases between the two ends. Germline assignment: CDR1 SGHTA and CDR2 FQGTGA. Here the CDR3 DNA reads TGTGCCAGCAGCTTAACGAGGAGCACAGATACGCAGTATTTT. Residues: CASSLTRSTDTQYF.

The CDR3 protein is CASSERGLAGASSYNEQFF. CDR3 sequence (DNA): TGTGCCAGCAGTGAACGGGGACTAGCGGGGGCCTCAAGCTACAATGAGCAGTTCTTC. The chain couples TRBV2 to TRBJ2-1, with 14 bases aligning to TRBD2. The junction had 9 bases not matched to a gene; V was cut back by 2 bases and J by 3 bases. This CDR3 comprises 19 residues. The germline CDR1 and CDR2 sequences are SNHLY and FYNNEI.

The rearrangement joins TRBV29-1 to TRBJ2-2, with 8 bases matching TRBD2. V lost 1 base, J lost 5 bases, and 15 bases stayed unmatched. Germline V gene lookup returns CDR1 SQVTM and CDR2 ANQGSEA. The CDR3 runs to 18 residues. The CDR3 protein is CSVEGGARTAGATGELFF. The CDR3 DNA reads TGCAGCGTTGAAGGGGGAGCCAGGACAGCGGGAGCAACCGGGGAGCTGTTTTTT.

Remarks on this clone: The sample contains more than one DNA sequence encoding this CDR3. The chain links TRBV5-1 to TRBJ1-2; D gene uncertain. V was shortened by 4 bases and J by 5 bases, with 12 bases between the two germline ends. Germline V gene data show CDR1 as SGHRS and CDR2 as YFSETQ. CDR3 length equals 13 residues. In nucleotides, the CDR3 is TGCGCCAGCAGCCTGGCTCTGGAGTATGGCTACACCTTC. Translation gives CASSLALEYGYTF.

This clone has just one count. The J gene is TRBJ2-2, the V gene TRBV28; 9 bases match TRBD1. The CDR3 loop spans 15 amino acids. Unmatched junction bases numbered 4, after V lost 5 bases and J lost 3 bases. Germline values: CDR1 MDHEN, CDR2 SYDVKM. In DNA form, the CDR3 reads TGTGCCAGCAGTACCGGGACAGGGCACACCGGGGAGCTGTTTTTT. Protein product: CASSTGTGHTGELFF.

In this sample, this clone turned up once. The chain combines TRBV4-1 with TRBJ2-1; 7 positions match TRBD2. The CDR3 covers 16 residues. V trimming: 0 bases; J trimming: 3 bases; junction bases outside the gene matches: 5. Germline loops: CDR1 MGHRA, CDR2 YSYEKL. CDR3: CASSQDPWEGYNEQFF. The CDR3 nucleotides are TGCGCCAGCAGCCAAGATCCCTGGGAGGGCTACAATGAGCAGTTCTTC.

The V call is TRBV11-2, the J call TRBJ2-2; 7 bases align to TRBD1. The CDR3 sequence is 18 residues long. Germline-derived CDR1 and CDR2 are SGHAT and FQNNGV. V lost 5 bases and J lost 6; bases outside the gene matches: 18. This CDR3 reads CASSPPVRYRGGAGELFF. DNA for the CDR3: TGTGCCAGCAGCCCGCCCGTGAGGTACAGGGGCGGTGCCGGGGAGCTGTTTTTT.

This clone was seen a single time. This chain connects TRBV7-9 to TRBJ2-1; D is uncertain. This CDR3 has 11 amino acids. Trimming pared 2 bases from V and 8 bases from J, leaving 4 bases between. CDR1 and CDR2 (germline): SEHNR, FQNEAQ (reference sequence). The CDR3 nucleotides read TGTGCCAGCAGCTTATCTTATGAGCAGTTCTTC. Its protein is CASSLSYEQFF.

This clone was detected only a few times. The CDR3 DNA reads TGCGCCAGCAGCCAAGTTCTTCTGGCCCGACAGGATGAAGCTTTCTTT. Its translation: CASSQVLLARQDEAFF. The V call is TRBV4-1, the J call TRBJ1-1; possible D gene TRBD1, 6 bases. Germline CDR1 is MGHRA and CDR2 is YSYEKL. V gave up 1 base and J gave up 7 bases, with 19 bases separating them. The CDR3 has 16 residues.

The CDR3 is CASSSPSGRSYNEQFF. The CDR3 bases are TGCGCCAGCAGCTCACCAAGCGGGAGGTCCTACAATGAGCAGTTCTTC. The genes are TRBV5-1 and TRBJ2-1, with 9 bases identical to TRBD2. CDR1 SGHRS and CDR2 YFSETQ come from the germline V gene. The CDR3 has 16 amino acids. The J segment lost 1 base and the V segment lost 3 bases, leaving 5 bases of the junction unmatched.

This clone was seen more than once but under ten times. V gene TRBV15 combines with J gene TRBJ1-3; D gene unclear. The V gene's germline CDR1 is LNHNV and CDR2 YYDKDF (reference sequence). The CDR3 has 15 residues. V shed 4 bases and J shed 8 bases, with 18 bases lying between them. Written as DNA, the CDR3 is TGTGCCACCAGCACCCCCCAGCCGCGGATTGACACCATATATTTT. Protein product: CATSTPQPRIDTIYF.

The rearrangement joins TRBV6-5 to TRBJ2-7; perhaps TRBD2 as D (5 bases). CDR3 length equals 11 residues. Per germline, CDR1 MNHEY and CDR2 SVGAGI. V gave up 4 bases and J gave up 5 bases, with 6 bases separating them. CDR3 loop: CASSWGDEQYF. The CDR3 nucleotides are TGTGCCAGCAGTTGGGGAGACGAGCAGTACTTC.

This chain joins TRBV7-9 and TRBJ1-2, with 9 positions matching TRBD1. The V gene's germline CDR1 is SEHNR and CDR2 FQNEAQ (reference sequence). This CDR3 contains 14 residues. V lost 1 base, J lost 5 bases, and 2 bases stayed unmatched. Here the CDR3 DNA reads TGTGCCAGCAGCTTAGTACAGGGGGCGTATGGCTACACCTTC. It yields the protein CASSLVQGAYGYTF.

This clone was seen a handful of times. One end of the junction is discordant with germline, which a read error may explain. The chain recombines TRBV27 with TRBJ2-1; maybe TRBD2 (5 bases). The CDR3 sequence is 12 residues long. CDR1 and CDR2 (germline): MNHEY, SMNVEV (reference sequence). This CDR3 reads CASSYGNNGQFF. CDR3 DNA: TGTGCCAGCAGTTACGGGAACAATGGGCAGTTCTTC.

The CDR3 DNA follows: TGTGCCATCAGTGAAGCTAGCGGGGCTTACAATGAGCAGTTCTTC. Translated: CAISEASGAYNEQFF. The chain uses TRBV10-3 and TRBJ2-1; 9 nucleotides agree with TRBD2. The germline CDR1 and CDR2 sequences are ENHRY and SYGVKD. The V and J ends lost 3 bases and 4 bases, in that order; junction bases with no gene match: 4. The CDR3 has 15 amino acids.

The V call is TRBV19, the J call TRBJ1-6; D is possibly TRBD1 (5 bases). The V and J ends lost 6 bases and 2 bases respectively, with 26 bases between them. Germline V gene lookup returns CDR1 LNHDA and CDR2 SQIVND (reference sequence). The CDR3 is 20 amino acids. This CDR3 reads CASRATPGGSEDPYNSPLHF. The CDR3 region has the DNA TGTGCCAGTAGGGCGACCCCCGGGGGGTCTGAAGACCCCTATAATTCACCCCTCCACTTT.

This clone has just a few counts. Mismatch with germline at one junction end may stem from a read error. The V and J genes are TRBV5-1 and TRBJ1-4; the D gene is possibly TRBD1 (5 bases). The CDR3 is 15 amino acids. Per germline, CDR1 SGHRS and CDR2 YFSETQ. CDR3 protein: CASSVRARGIEKLFF. DNA for the CDR3: TGTGCCAGCAGCGTCAGGGCTCGGGGGATTGAAAAACTGTTTTTT.

The chain has TRBV15 and TRBJ1-3; possible D gene TRBD1, 5 bases. CDR1 and CDR2 from the germline V gene are LNHNV and YYDKDF (reference sequence). The CDR3 has 15 residues. Trimming took off 3 bases at V and 2 bases at J, with 11 bases between the two ends. CDR3 in DNA: TGTGCCACCAGCAGTTACAGGCTTACTGGAAACACCATATATTTT. Amino acid sequence: CATSSYRLTGNTIYF.

V is TRBV5-5 and J is TRBJ2-1; 8 bases are shared with TRBD2. V lost 5 bases and J lost 1; bases outside the gene matches: 5. Looked up from germline, CDR1 is SGHKS and CDR2 is YYEKEE (reference sequence). The CDR3 extends over 15 amino acids. CDR3 sequence reads: CASSREGQSYNEQFF. In DNA form, the CDR3 reads TGTGCCAGCAGTCGGGAGGGCCAATCCTACAATGAGCAGTTCTTC.

This chain uses TRBV5-1 with TRBJ2-1; weak D call: TRBD2 (6 bases). V was pared by 4 bases and J by 0 bases, with 17 bases between. This CDR3 has 17 residues. Germline loops: CDR1 SGHRS, CDR2 YFSETQ. CDR3 DNA sequence: TGCGCCAGCAGCCAAAATAGCGGTCTTAGCTCCTACAATGAGCAGTTCTTC. As protein: CASSQNSGLSSYNEQFF.

The chain carries TRBV5-5 and TRBJ1-5; D may be TRBD1 (6 bases). The CDR3 is 15 amino acids. Deletions cut 1 base from V and 1 base from J, with 9 bases between. Germline CDR1 reads SGHKS; CDR2 reads YYEKEE (reference sequence). CDR3 in DNA: TGTGCCAGCAGCTTGACCGACAGGAGCAATCAGCCCCAGCATTTT. This gives the protein CASSLTDRSNQPQHF. Drawing the rest from reference TRBV5-5 and TRBJ1-5, the complete variable domain is DAGVTQSPTHLIKTRGQQVTLRCSPISGHKSVSWYQQVLGQGPQFIFQYYEKEERGRGNFPDRFSARQFPNYSSELNVNALLLGDSALYLCASSLTDRSNQPQHFGDGTRLSIL.